This is a list of T cell receptor beta chains from one sample in a study of T cells in Graves' hyperthyroidism and ophthalmopathy. TCRdb called the multiplex PCR reads again in MiXCR, with one record for every CDR3 protein. The sample holds around 430,000 distinct CDR3 sequences, about 15% seen once. Specimen: blood. The receptors come from a woman aged 30 to 39 with Graves' hyperthyroidism. Both conserved end residues are part of each CDR3. D genes are given only for firm matches. Expanded clones get a size class; other rows say once, few or many, or leave the size out.

J,V,size,D,CDR3,DNA
TRBJ2-4,TRBV2,many,NA,CASNPGLTQYF,TGTGCCAGCAATCCAGGACTAACTCAGTACTTC
TRBJ2-2,TRBV28,NA,TRBD1,CASGATGATTGELFF,TGTGCCAGCGGCGCGACAGGGGCGACAACGGGGGAGCTGTTTTTT
TRBJ2-7,TRBV3-1,few,TRBD2,CASSRFSGATYEQYF,TGTGCCAGCAGCCGCTTTAGCGGGGCGACCTACGAGCAGTACTTC
TRBJ1-4,TRBV30,NA,NA,CAWSVQGTTNEKLFF,TGTGCCTGGAGTGTACAGGGCACAACTAATGAAAAACTGTTTTTT
TRBJ2-1,TRBV5-1,NA,TRBD2,CASSLIAGGPYNEQFF,TGCGCCAGCAGCTTAATAGCGGGCGGGCCTTACAATGAGCAGTTCTTC
TRBJ2-3,TRBV30,NA,NA,CAWSHGSKAPDTQYF,TGTGCCTGGAGCCACGGAAGTAAGGCGCCGGATACGCAGTATTTT
TRBJ2-1,TRBV5-8,few,TRBD2,CASSPEGLAGGRNEQFF,TGTGCCAGCAGCCCAGAGGGACTAGCGGGAGGCCGCAATGAGCAGTTCTTC
TRBJ1-5,TRBV7-9,few,NA,CASSLSSGLSNQPQHF,TGTGCCAGCAGCTTAAGTTCGGGCCTTAGCAATCAGCCCCAGCATTTT
TRBJ1-1,TRBV29-1,NA,TRBD1,CSGSRDRLMNTEAFF,TGCAGCGGTAGCCGGGACAGGTTAATGAACACTGAAGCTTTCTTT
TRBJ2-7,TRBV3-1,few,NA,CASSFRQAAREQYF,TGTGCCAGCAGCTTTCGACAGGCTGCTCGCGAGCAGTACTTC
TRBJ2-5,TRBV6-5,NA,NA,CASSYSGVGETQYF,TGTGCCAGCAGTTACTCGGGGGTCGGGGAGACCCAGTACTTC
TRBJ2-1,TRBV25-1,NA,NA,CVSTEPAGARGGHHNEQFF,TGTGTCAGCACCGAACCAGCGGGCGCGCGAGGCGGACATCACAATGAGCAGTTCTTC
TRBJ2-1,TRBV20-1,few,NA,CSASIFARDEQFF,TGCAGTGCTAGTATTTTTGCGAGGGATGAGCAGTTCTTC
TRBJ2-1,TRBV19,NA,TRBD2,CASSIGRGAAYNEQFF,TGTGCCAGTAGTATTGGGCGGGGGGCGGCCTACAATGAGCAGTTCTTC
TRBJ2-3,TRBV9,many,TRBD1,CASSVRTGSTDTQYF,TGTGCCAGCAGCGTGAGGACAGGCAGCACAGATACGCAGTATTTT
TRBJ1-2,TRBV20-1,many,TRBD1,CSASQTGGNYGYTF,TGCAGTGCTAGTCAAACAGGGGGCAACTATGGCTACACCTTC
TRBJ2-5,TRBV4-1,NA,NA,CASSQGAAGVQETQYF,TGCGCCAGCAGCCAAGGGGCGGCAGGGGTGCAAGAGACCCAGTACTTC
TRBJ2-3,TRBV15,many,TRBD2,CATSGSGTSGVDTQYF,TGTGCCACCAGCGGATCCGGGACTAGCGGGGTAGATACGCAGTATTTT
TRBJ2-1,TRBV7-8,few,TRBD2,CASSLRRAGGDNERFF,TGTGCCAGCAGCTTAAGGCGGGCGGGAGGGGACAATGAGCGGTTCTTC
TRBJ2-7,TRBV28,many,TRBD2,CASIPREASGSYEQYF,TGTGCCAGCATCCCGAGAGAGGCTAGCGGTTCCTACGAGCAGTACTTC
TRBJ2-3,TRBV20-1,many,TRBD2,CSAKTTSGTSTDTQYF,TGCAGTGCTAAGACTACTAGCGGAACTAGCACAGATACGCAGTATTTT
TRBJ2-5,TRBV10-1,many,NA,CASSEGEAGPDQETQYF,TGCGCCAGCAGTGAAGGGGAGGCAGGCCCAGACCAAGAGACCCAGTACTTC
TRBJ2-2,TRBV6-1,few,NA,CASSVPTGGRSTGELFF,TGTGCCAGCAGTGTCCCGACCGGAGGGAGAAGTACCGGGGAGCTGTTTTTT
TRBJ2-7,TRBV7-3,many,NA,CASRSQAGTYEQYF,TGTGCCAGCAGGTCCCAGGCGGGAACCTACGAGCAGTACTTC
TRBJ2-3,TRBV5-1,many,NA,CASSLGGTDTQYF,TGTGCCAGCTCATTGGGTGGTACAGATACGCAGTATTTT
TRBJ2-3,TRBV12-3/TRBV12-4,many,NA,CASTPRLLQAGSTDTQYF,TGTGCCAGCACCCCACGGCTATTACAGGCAGGGAGCACAGATACGCAGTATTTT
TRBJ2-6,TRBV2,many,TRBD1,CASSDRGTGANVLTF,TGTGCCAGCAGCGACAGGGGGACCGGGGCCAACGTCCTGACTTTC
TRBJ2-4,TRBV11-3,few,TRBD2,CASSPPGGGNIQYF,TGTGCCAGCAGCCCCCCCGGGGGGGGAAACATTCAGTACTTC
TRBJ1-1,TRBV28,many,NA,CASSLPPITYQNTEAFF,TGTGCCAGCAGTTTGCCCCCTATAACCTACCAGAACACTGAAGCTTTCTTT
TRBJ1-2,TRBV7-2,many,NA,CASSLGEYGYTF,TGTGCCAGCAGCTTAGGGGAATATGGCTACACCTTC
TRBJ2-3,TRBV20-1,NA,NA,CSARLPGHLTDTQYF,TGCAGTGCTAGACTCCCGGGACACCTCACAGATACGCAGTATTTT
TRBJ2-4,TRBV24-1,many,TRBD1,CATSDSGTGNIQYF,TGTGCCACCAGTGATTCCGGGACAGGGAACATTCAGTACTTC
TRBJ2-7,TRBV3-1,many,TRBD2,CASSKYSGRRLGYEQYF,TGTGCCAGCAGCAAATATAGCGGGAGGAGACTTGGCTACGAGCAGTACTTC
TRBJ1-1,TRBV7-3,many,TRBD1,CASGATGGGEAFF,TGTGCCAGCGGCGCAACAGGGGGCGGTGAAGCTTTCTTT
TRBJ2-1,TRBV19,NA,TRBD1,CASRFPGQRSNEQFF,TGTGCCAGTAGGTTCCCGGGACAGAGGAGCAATGAGCAGTTCTTC
TRBJ1-6,TRBV4-1,few,NA,CASSQVRGSPLHF,TGCGCCAGCAGCCAAGTAAGGGGTTCACCCCTCCACTTT
TRBJ1-3,TRBV5-8,few,NA,CASSLDRVISGNTIYF,TGTGCCAGCAGCTTGGACAGGGTCATTTCTGGAAACACCATATATTTT
TRBJ2-7,TRBV20-1,few,NA,CSADLTRVTYEQYF,TGCAGTGCGGACTTGACAAGGGTAACCTACGAGCAGTACTTC
TRBJ1-5,TRBV28,many,NA,CASSSRQAYQPQHF,TGTGCCAGCAGTTCCCGACAGGCTTATCAGCCCCAGCATTTT